One sample yielded the 16 T cell receptor beta chains listed below, sequenced in a study of Graves' ophthalmopathy and Graves' hyperthyroidism. Amplified TCR beta CDR3 regions were obtained using RNA transcripts as template. Second-round multiplex PCR came after a first-round RT-PCR that employed HTBI primers. TCRdb redid the calling of the multiplex PCR reads with MiXCR, one entry per CDR3 protein. The sample lists more than 1,000,000 distinct CDR3 sequences, about 36% seen once, with over 8.5% in the top ten. The source material was peripheral blood or thyroid tissue (not recorded which). The origin of the receptors is an adult man with Graves' hyperthyroidism.

This clonotype has at least ten counts. J is TRBJ2-7 and V is TRBV7-2; 7 bases map to TRBD1. The CDR3 consists of 14 residues. The germline V gene has CDR1 SGHTA and CDR2 FQGNSA. Trimming cost V 6 bases and J 2 bases; bases outside gene matches: 7. In DNA, the CDR3 is TGTGCCAGCAGGGAAGTGCAGGGGGCCTACGAGCAGTACTTC. Translated: CASREVQGAYEQYF.

V usage is TRBV28 and J usage is TRBJ1-6, with 10 bases aligning to TRBD1. CDR1 is MDHEN, CDR2 SYDVKM, per germline. Trimming removed 2 bases from V and 6 bases from J; junction bases left unmatched: 7. The CDR3 is 17 amino acids. CDR3 bases: TGTGCCAGCAGTTTAGTTGTGGGACAGGGGTGTAATTCACCCCTCCACTTT. The encoded protein is CASSLVVGQGCNSPLHF.

As for this clonotype: The junction shows a germline mismatch at one end, possibly a read error. The chain uses TRBV9 and TRBJ1-3; the D is unclear. Germline V CDR1 and CDR2: SGDLS, YYNGEE. The CDR3 covers 13 residues. The CDR3 DNA sequence: TGCGCCAGCAGCTCCTTTGAAGGAAACACCATATATTTT. Translating gives CASSSFEGNTIYF. Full variable domain (rest looked up from reference TRBV9 and TRBJ1-3): DSGVTQTPKHLITATGQRVTLRCSPRSGDLSVYWYQQSLDQGLQFLIQYYNGEERAKGNILERFSAQQFPDLHSELNLSSLELGDSALYFCASSSFEGNTIYFGEGSWLTVV.

At least ten counts were recorded for this clonotype. The chain recombines TRBV6-6 with TRBJ1-2, with a possible D match to TRBD1 (5 bases). Per germline, CDR1 MNHNY and CDR2 SVGAGI (reference sequence). Trimming stripped 7 bases from V and 2 bases from J, with 14 bases between. The CDR3 spans 14 residues. The CDR3 nucleotides read TGTGCCAGCACCATGGGACCGAACAACTATGGCTACACCTTC. Protein sequence: CASTMGPNNYGYTF.

In this sample, this clonotype turned up many times. The chain employs TRBV11-2 and TRBJ1-2; 9 positions match TRBD1. Germline values: CDR1 SGHAT, CDR2 FQNNGV. The ends lost 6 bases at V and 4 bases at J; junction bases unmatched: 3. This CDR3 is 13 amino acids long. CDR3 in amino acids: CASRQTGGYGYTF. Written as DNA, the CDR3 is TGTGCCAGCAGACAGACAGGGGGCTATGGCTACACCTTC.

This clonotype was observed once. The CDR3 DNA reads TGTGCCAGCAGCTCGATCCATGGACGGAAAGAGACCCAGTACTTC. As protein: CASSSIHGRKETQYF. J is TRBJ2-5 and V is TRBV7-6, with no clear D. Germline assignment: CDR1 SGHVS and CDR2 FNYEAQ. The CDR3 runs 15 residues. V lost 4 bases, J lost 3 bases, and 15 bases lay in between.

This clonotype was observed at least ten times. The CDR3 nucleotides read TGTGCCAGCAGGCCCCGCCCAGAAGAGACCCAGTACTTC. As protein: CASRPRPEETQYF. The rearrangement joins TRBV7-2 to TRBJ2-5; D gene ambiguous. CDR1 is SGHTA, CDR2 FQGNSA, per germline. CDR3 length: 13 residues. V lost 6 bases and J lost 3, with 11 bases in between.

This clonotype was recorded at least ten times. V gene TRBV11-2 combines with J gene TRBJ1-1, with D uncertain. Germline CDR1 SGHAT, CDR2 FQNNGV. Trimming removed 3 bases at V and 5 bases at J, with 7 bases between. This CDR3 is built from 12 residues. CDR3 in amino acids: CASSFRVTEAFF. The CDR3 nucleotides read TGTGCCAGCAGCTTCCGGGTAACTGAAGCTTTCTTT.

The rearrangement links TRBV10-3 to TRBJ1-5; the D is unclear. The CDR3 is made up of 13 amino acids. Germline CDR1 is ENHRY and CDR2 is SYGVKD. Deletions cut 2 bases from V and 5 bases from J, with 7 bases between. The CDR3 DNA is TGTGCCATCAGTGAGGGACTGGATCAGCCCCAGCATTTT. This translates into CAISEGLDQPQHF.

This clonotype was recorded many times. V usage is TRBV2 and J usage is TRBJ1-5; possibly TRBD1 for D (5 bases). The V end was cut by 5 bases, the J end by 9 bases, with 17 bases between. This CDR3 spans 14 amino acids. CDR1 and CDR2 (germline): SNHLY, FYNNEI. CDR3 nucleotides: TGTGCCAGCAGTTTTGGGGACGGCCGTAGGCCCCAGCATTTT. This gives the protein CASSFGDGRRPQHF. Filled out from reference TRBV2 and TRBJ1-5, the complete variable domain reads EPEVTQTPSHQVTQMGQEVILRCVPISNHLYFYWYRQILGQKVEFLVSFYNNEISEKSEIFDDQFSVERPDGSNFTLKIRSTKLEDSAMYFCASSFGDGRRPQHFGDGTRLSIL.

The J gene is TRBJ1-5, the V gene TRBV10-3, with 10 bases matching TRBD1. CDR1 and CDR2 from the germline V gene are ENHRY and SYGVKD. After removal of 9 bases from V and 2 bases from J, the junction contained 16 bases not matched to a gene. The CDR3 totals 18 residues. The DNA for the CDR3 is TGTGCCATAGGGACAGGGGACGGCGGGGTGTTGTGCAATCAGCCCCAGCATTTT. Its translation: CAIGTGDGGVLCNQPQHF.

This clonotype was recorded at least ten times. The chain employs TRBV6-6 and TRBJ1-5, with TRBD1 identical over 7 bases. The CDR3 contains 15 residues. Per germline, CDR1 MNHNY and CDR2 SVGAGI (reference sequence). J gave up 2 bases and V 7 bases, and 8 bases lay outside the gene matches. The CDR3 sequence: CASKNRGSGNQPQHF. Here the CDR3 DNA reads TGTGCCAGCAAAAACAGGGGTTCGGGCAATCAGCCCCAGCATTTT.

This rearrangement joins TRBV29-1 to TRBJ1-5; a weak D match, TRBD1 (5 bases). The CDR3 runs 13 residues. Per the germline V gene, CDR1 is SQVTM and CDR2 is ANQGSEA. Trimming removed 8 bases from V and 1 base from J, with 12 bases in between. The CDR3 protein is CSSPGISNQPQHF. The CDR3 nucleotides are TGCAGCTCACCAGGGATCAGCAATCAGCCCCAGCATTTT.

This clonotype was counted a few times. CDR3 loop: CASSIGRPYEQYF. DNA of the CDR3: TGTGCCAGTAGTATCGGACGGCCGTACGAGCAGTACTTC. The chain recombines TRBV19 with TRBJ2-7; D is uncertain. This CDR3 region has 13 residues. From germline, CDR1 is LNHDA and CDR2 SQIVND (reference sequence). Trimming stripped 3 bases from V and 4 bases from J, with 10 bases between.

The CDR3 loop is CASSPKAWEGRAFF. The CDR3 coding sequence is TGTGCCAGCAGCCCGAAGGCCTGGGAGGGAAGGGCTTTCTTT. The V call is TRBV7-7, the J call TRBJ1-1; D not resolved. This CDR3 has 14 residues. The germline V gene encodes CDR1 SSHAT and CDR2 FNYEAQ (reference sequence). V lost 5 bases, J lost 11 bases, and 21 bases lay in between.

This clonotype has ten or more counts. V gene TRBV5-5 combines with J gene TRBJ2-7; D possibly corresponds to TRBD2 (6 bases). V lost 3 bases and J 7 bases, leaving 11 bases between the germline ends. This CDR3 contains 12 residues. From germline, CDR1 is SGHKS and CDR2 YYEKEE (reference sequence). CDR3 DNA sequence: TGTGCCAGCAGCTGGGAGGCGGATGAGCAGTACTTC. This encodes CASSWEADEQYF.